The 3 T cell receptor beta chains in this list originate from one sample, sequenced in a study of CD8+CD57+ T cells in acquired aplastic anemia. Patients chosen for sequencing had shown CD8+CD57+ cell expansion by flow cytometry. TCR beta VDJ combinations and CDR3 sequences were profiled from genomic DNA. MiXCR, applied by TCRdb to the reads, yields one record per CDR3 protein. Among under 200,000 distinct CDR3 sequences listed, 40% to 50% were seen once. The source material was sorted CD4+, CD8+, or CD8+CD57+ T cells (not recorded which) from PBMCs. Receptors originate from a human donor with aplastic anemia.

The rearrangement joins TRBV2 to TRBJ2-5; D gene uncertain. Germline lookup yields CDR1 SNHLY and CDR2 FYNNEI. Deletions cut 0 bases from V and 8 bases from J, with 7 bases between. The CDR3 loop spans 12 amino acids. In DNA form, the CDR3 reads TGTGCCAGCAGTGAAGCCCCAGGCACCCAGTACTTC. This sequence encodes CASSEAPGTQYF.

The chain carries TRBV2 and TRBJ1-4; 7 bases fit TRBD1. Per germline, CDR1 SNHLY and CDR2 FYNNEI. The CDR3 loop spans 13 amino acids. V dropped 10 bases and J dropped 3; count of bases not matched to a gene: 5. CDR3 DNA sequence: TGTGCCACCCAGGGGGGCCCTAATGAAAAACTGTTTTTT. This sequence encodes CATQGGPNEKLFF.

This clonotype was found many times. The V and J genes are TRBV13 and TRBJ2-4; TRBD1 matches 8 bases. The junction had 3 bases not matched to a gene; V was cut back by 4 bases and J by 7 bases. The CDR3 sequence is 13 residues long. Germline values: CDR1 PRHDT, CDR2 FYEKMQ (reference sequence). The chain's CDR3 is CASSSDRGNIQYF. The CDR3 coding sequence is TGTGCCAGCAGCTCAGACAGGGGTAACATTCAGTACTTC. Based on the CDR3 plus reference TRBV13 and TRBJ2-4, the full variable domain is AAGVIQSPRHLIKEKRETATLKCYPIPRHDTVYWYQQGPGQDPQFLISFYEKMQSDKGSIPDRFSAQQFSDYHSELNMSSLELGDSALYFCASSSDRGNIQYFGAGTRLSVL.